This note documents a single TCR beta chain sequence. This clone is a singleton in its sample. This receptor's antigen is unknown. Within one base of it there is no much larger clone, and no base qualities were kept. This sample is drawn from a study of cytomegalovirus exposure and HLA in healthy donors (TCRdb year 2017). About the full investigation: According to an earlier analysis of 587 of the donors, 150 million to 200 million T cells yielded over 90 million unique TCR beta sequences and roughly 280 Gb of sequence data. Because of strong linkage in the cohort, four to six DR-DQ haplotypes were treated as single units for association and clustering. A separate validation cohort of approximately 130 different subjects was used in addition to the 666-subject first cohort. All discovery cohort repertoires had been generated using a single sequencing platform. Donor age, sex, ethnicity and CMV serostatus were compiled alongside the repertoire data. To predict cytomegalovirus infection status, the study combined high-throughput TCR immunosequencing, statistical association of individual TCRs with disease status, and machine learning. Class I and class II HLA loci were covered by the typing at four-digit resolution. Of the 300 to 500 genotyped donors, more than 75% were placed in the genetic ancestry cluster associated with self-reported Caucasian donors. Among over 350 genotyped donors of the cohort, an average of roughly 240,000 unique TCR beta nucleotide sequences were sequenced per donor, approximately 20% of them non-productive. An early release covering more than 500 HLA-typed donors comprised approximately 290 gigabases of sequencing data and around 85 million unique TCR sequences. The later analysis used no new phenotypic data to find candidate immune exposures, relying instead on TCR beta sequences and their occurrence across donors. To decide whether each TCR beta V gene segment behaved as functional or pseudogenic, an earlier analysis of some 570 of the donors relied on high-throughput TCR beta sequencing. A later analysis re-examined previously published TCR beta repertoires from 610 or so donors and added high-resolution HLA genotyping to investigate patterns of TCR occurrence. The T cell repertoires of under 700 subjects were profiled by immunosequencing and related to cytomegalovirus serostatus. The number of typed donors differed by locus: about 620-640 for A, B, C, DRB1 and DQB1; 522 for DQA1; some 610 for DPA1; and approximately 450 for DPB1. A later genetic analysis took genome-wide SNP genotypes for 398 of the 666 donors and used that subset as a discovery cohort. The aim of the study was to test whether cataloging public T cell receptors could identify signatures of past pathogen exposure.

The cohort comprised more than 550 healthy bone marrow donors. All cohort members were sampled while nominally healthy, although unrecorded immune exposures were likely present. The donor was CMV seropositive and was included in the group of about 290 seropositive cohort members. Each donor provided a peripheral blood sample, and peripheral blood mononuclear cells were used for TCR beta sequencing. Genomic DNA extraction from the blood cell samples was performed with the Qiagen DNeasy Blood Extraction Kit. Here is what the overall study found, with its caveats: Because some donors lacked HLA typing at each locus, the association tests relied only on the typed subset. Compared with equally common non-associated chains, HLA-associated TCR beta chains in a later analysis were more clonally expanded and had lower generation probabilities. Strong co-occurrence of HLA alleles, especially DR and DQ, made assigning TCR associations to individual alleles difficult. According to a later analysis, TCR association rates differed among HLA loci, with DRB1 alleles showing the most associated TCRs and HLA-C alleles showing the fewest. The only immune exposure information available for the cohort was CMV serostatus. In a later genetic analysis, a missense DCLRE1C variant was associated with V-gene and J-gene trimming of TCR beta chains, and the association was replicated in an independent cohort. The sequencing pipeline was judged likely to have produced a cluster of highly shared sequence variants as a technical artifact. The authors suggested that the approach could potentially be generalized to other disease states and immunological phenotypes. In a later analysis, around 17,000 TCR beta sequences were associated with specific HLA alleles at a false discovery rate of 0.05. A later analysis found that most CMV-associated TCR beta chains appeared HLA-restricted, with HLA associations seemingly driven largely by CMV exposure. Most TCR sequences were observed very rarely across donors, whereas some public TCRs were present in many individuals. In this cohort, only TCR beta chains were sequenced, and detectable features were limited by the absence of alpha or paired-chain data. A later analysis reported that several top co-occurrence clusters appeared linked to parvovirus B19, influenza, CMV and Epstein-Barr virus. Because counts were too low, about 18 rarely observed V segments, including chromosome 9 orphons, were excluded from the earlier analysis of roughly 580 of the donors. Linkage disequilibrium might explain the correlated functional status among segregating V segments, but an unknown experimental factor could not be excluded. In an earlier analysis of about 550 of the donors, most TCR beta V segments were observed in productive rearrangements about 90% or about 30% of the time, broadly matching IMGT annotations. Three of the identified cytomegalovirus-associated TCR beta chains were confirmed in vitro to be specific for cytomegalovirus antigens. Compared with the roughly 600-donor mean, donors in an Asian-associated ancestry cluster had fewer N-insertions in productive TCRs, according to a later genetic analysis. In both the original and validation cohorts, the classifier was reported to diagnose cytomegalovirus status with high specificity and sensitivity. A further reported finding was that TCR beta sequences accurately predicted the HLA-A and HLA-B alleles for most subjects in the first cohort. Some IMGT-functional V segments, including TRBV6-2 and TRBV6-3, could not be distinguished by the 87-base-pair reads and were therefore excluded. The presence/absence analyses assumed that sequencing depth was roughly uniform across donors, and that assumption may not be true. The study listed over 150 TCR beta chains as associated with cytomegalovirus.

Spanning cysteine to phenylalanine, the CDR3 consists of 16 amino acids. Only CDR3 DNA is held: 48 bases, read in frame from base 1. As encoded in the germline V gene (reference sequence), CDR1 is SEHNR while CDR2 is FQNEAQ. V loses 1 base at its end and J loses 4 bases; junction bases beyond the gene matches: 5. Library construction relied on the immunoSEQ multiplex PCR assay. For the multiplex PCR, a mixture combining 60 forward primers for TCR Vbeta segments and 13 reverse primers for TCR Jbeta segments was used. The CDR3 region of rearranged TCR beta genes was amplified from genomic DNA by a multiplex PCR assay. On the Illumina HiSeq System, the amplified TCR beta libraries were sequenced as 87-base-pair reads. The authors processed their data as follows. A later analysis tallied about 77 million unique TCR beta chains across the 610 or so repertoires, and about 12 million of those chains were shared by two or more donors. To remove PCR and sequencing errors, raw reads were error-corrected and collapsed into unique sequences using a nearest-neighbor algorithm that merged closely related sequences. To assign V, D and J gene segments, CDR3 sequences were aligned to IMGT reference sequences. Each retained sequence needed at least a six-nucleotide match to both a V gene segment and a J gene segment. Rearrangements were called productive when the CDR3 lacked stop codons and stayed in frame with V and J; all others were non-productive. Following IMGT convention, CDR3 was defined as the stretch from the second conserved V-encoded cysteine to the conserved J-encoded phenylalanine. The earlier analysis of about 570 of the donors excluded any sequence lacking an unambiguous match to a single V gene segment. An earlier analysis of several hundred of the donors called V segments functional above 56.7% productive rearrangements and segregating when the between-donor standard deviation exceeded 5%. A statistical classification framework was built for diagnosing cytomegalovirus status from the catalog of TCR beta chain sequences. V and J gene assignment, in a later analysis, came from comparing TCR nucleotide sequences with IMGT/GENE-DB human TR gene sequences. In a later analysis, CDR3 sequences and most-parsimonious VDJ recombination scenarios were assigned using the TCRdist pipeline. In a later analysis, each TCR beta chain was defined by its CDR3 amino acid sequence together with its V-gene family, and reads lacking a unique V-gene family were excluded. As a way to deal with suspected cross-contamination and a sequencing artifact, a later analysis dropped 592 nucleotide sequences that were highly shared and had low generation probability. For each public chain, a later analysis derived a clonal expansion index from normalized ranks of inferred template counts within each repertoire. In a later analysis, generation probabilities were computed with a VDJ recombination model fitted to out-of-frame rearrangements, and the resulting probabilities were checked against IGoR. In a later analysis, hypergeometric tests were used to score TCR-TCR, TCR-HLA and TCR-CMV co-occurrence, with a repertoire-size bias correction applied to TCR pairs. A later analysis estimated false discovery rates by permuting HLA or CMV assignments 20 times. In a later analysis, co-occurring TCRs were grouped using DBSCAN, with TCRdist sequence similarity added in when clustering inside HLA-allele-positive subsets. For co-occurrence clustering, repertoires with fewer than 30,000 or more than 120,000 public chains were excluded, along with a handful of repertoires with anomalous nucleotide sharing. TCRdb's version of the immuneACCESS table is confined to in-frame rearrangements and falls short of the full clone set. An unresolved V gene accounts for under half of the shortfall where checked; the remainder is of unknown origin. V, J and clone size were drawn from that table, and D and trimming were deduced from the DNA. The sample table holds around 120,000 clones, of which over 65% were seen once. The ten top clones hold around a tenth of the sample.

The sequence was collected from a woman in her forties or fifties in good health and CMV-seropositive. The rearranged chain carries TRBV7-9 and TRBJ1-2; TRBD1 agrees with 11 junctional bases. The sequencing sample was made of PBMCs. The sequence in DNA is TGTGCCAGCAGCTTAGTGGGACAGGGGGACCTCTATGGCTACACCTTC. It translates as CASSLVGQGDLYGYTF.